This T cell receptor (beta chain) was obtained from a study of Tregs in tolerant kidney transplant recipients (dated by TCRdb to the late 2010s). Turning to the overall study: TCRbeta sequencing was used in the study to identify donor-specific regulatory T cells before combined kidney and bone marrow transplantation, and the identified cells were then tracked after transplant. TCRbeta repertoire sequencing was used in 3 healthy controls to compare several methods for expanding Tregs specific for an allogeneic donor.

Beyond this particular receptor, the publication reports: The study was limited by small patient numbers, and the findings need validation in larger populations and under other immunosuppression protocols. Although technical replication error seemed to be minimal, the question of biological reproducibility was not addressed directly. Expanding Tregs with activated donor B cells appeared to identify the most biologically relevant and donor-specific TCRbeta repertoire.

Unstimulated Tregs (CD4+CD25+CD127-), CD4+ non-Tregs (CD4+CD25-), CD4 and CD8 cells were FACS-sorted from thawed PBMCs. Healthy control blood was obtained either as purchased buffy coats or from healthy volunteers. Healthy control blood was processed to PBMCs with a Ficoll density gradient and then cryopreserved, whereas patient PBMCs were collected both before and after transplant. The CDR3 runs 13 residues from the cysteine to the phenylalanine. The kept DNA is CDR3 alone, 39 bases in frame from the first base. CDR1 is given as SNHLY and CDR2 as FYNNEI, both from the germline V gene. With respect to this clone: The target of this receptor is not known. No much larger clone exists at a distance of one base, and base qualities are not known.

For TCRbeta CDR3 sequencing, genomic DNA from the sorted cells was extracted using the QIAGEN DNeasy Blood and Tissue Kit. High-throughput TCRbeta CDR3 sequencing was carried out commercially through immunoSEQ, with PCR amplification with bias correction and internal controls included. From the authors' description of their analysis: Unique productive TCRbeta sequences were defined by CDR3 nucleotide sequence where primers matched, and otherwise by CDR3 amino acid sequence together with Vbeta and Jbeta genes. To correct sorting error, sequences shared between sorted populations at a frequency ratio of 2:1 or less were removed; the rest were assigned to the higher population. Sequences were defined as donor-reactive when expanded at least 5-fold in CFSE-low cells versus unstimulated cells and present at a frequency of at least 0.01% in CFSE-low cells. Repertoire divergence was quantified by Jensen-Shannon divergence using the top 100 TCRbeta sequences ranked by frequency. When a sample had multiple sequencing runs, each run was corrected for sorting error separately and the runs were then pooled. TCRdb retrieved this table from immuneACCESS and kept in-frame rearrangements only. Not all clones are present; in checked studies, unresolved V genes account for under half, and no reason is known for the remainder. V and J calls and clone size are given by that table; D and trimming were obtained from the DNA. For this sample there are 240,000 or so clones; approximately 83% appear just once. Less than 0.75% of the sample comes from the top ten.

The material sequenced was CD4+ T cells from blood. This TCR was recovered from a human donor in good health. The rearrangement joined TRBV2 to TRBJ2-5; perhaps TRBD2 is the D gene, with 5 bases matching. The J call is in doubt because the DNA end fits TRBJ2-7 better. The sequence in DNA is TGTGCCAGCAGTGACCTGAGGGTCGGCGAGCAGTACTTC. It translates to CASSDLRVGEQYF.